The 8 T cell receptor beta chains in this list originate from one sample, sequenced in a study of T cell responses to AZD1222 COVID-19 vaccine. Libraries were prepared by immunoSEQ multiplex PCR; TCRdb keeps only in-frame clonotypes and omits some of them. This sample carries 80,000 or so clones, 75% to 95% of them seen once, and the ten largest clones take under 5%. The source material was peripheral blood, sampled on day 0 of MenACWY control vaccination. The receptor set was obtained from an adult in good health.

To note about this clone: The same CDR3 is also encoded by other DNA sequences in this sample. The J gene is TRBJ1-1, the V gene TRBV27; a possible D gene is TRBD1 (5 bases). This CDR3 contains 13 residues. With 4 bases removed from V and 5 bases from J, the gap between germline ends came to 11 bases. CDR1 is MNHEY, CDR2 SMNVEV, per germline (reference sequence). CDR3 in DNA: TGTGCCAGCAGTTCGGGCGGGGGGACTGAAGCTTTCTTT. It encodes CASSSGGGTEAFF.

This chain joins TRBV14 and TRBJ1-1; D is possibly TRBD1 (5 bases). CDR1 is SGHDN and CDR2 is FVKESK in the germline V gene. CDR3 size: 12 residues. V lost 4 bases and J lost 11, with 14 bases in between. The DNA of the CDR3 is TGTGCCAGCAGCCTCTACGGGGCGGTGGCTTTCTTT. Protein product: CASSLYGAVAFF. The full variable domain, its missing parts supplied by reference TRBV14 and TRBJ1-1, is EAGVTQFPSHSVIEKGQTVTLRCDPISGHDNLYWYRRVMGKEIKFLLHFVKESKQDESGMPNNRFLAERTGGTYSTLKVQPAELEDSGVYFCASSLYGAVAFFGQGTRLTVV.

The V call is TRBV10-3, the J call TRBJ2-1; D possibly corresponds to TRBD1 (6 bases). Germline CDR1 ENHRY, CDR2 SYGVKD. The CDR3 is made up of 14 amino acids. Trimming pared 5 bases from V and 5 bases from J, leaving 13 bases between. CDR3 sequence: CAISYRDINNEQFF. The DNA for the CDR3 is TGTGCCATCAGTTACCGGGACATCAACAATGAGCAGTTCTTC.

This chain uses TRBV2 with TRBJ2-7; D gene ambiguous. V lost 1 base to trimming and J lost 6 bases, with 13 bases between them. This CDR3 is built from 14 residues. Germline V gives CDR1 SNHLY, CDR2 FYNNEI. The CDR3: CASSEGYGPVEQYF. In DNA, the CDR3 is TGTGCCAGCAGTGAAGGTTACGGGCCGGTCGAGCAGTACTTC.

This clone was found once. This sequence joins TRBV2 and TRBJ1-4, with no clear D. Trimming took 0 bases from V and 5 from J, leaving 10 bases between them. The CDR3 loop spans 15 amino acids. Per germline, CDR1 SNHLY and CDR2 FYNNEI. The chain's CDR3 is CASSEALGQNEKLFF. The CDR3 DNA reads TGTGCCAGCAGTGAAGCGCTAGGGCAGAATGAAAAACTGTTTTTT.

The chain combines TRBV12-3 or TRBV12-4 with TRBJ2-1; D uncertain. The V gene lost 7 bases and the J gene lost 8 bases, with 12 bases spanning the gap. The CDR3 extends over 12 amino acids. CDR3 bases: TGTGCCAGCACCATCCCCGGGTATGAGCAGTTCTTC. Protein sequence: CASTIPGYEQFF.

CDR3 region: CASSLTGGGQPQHF. DNA for the CDR3: TGTGCCAGCAGTTTGACAGGGGGCGGTCAGCCCCAGCATTTT. The rearrangement links TRBV27 to TRBJ1-5; 10 bases line up with TRBD1. Looked up from germline, CDR1 is MNHEY and CDR2 is SMNVEV (reference sequence). Trimming took 3 bases from V and 6 from J; bases not matched to a gene: 2. The CDR3 contains 14 residues.

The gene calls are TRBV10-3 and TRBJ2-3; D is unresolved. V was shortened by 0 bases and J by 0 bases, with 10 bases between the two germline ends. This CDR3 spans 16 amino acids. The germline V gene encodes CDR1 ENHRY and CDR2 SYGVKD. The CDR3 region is CAISESWPPSTDTQYF. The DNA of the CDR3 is TGTGCCATCAGTGAGTCGTGGCCTCCTAGCACAGATACGCAGTATTTT.